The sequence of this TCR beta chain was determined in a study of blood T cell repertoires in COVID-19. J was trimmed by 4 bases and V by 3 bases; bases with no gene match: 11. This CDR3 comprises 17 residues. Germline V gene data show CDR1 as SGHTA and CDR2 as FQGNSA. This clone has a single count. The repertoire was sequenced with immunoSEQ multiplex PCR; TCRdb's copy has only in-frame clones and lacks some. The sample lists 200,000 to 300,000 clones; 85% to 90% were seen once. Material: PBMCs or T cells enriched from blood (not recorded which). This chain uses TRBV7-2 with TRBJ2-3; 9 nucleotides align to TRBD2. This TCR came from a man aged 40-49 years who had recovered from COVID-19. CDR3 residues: CASSLPIPGLASDTQYF. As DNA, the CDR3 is TGTGCCAGCAGCTTGCCCATACCGGGACTAGCATCAGATACGCAGTATTTT.